The 21 T cell receptor beta chains presented below share a single source sample, sequenced in a study of blood T cell repertoires in COVID-19 (dated by TCRdb to the early 2020s). Libraries came from the immunoSEQ multiplex PCR assay. TCRdb took over this immuneACCESS table, retaining in-frame rearrangements with V and J assigned. Such tables are incomplete; in checked studies, under half of the missing clones stem from an unresolved V gene, and the remainder is unexplained. For this sample there are fewer than 150,000 clones; approximately 84% appear just once. The top ten constitute around 8% of the sample. The sample was peripheral blood. All receptors come from a woman between 35 and 50 years old with acute or convalescent COVID-19.

The V call is TRBV3-1 (or the pseudogene TRBV3-2), the J call TRBJ2-3; 9 bases agree with TRBD2. The CDR3 loop spans 17 amino acids. The germline V gene encodes CDR1 LGHDT and CDR2 YNNKEL (reference sequence). Losses at the gene ends were 4 bases for V and 5 bases for J; bases not matched to a gene: 13. Written as DNA, the CDR3 is TGTGCCAGCAGCCGACTGGGGGCTAGCGGGGCCGAAGATACGCAGTATTTT. It specifies CASSRLGASGAEDTQYF.

This clone came up once. The gene calls are TRBV7-2 and TRBJ2-2, with 9 nucleotides matching TRBD1. J gave up 4 bases and V 5 bases, and 8 bases lay outside the gene matches. Germline CDR1 SGHTA, CDR2 FQGNSA. CDR3 length: 16 residues. The CDR3, as DNA: TGTGCCAGCAGCCTGACAGGGGGTCAGGGCACCGGGGAGCTGTTTTTT. This gives the protein CASSLTGGQGTGELFF. The whole variable domain, filled in from reference TRBV7-2 and TRBJ2-2, reads GAGVSQSPSNKVTEKGKDVELRCDPISGHTALYWYRQSLGQGLEFLIYFQGNSAPDKSGLPSDRFSAERTGGSVSTLTIQRTQQEDSAVYLCASSLTGGQGTGELFFGEGSRLTVL.

This clone was recorded a few times. The rearrangement joins TRBV19 to TRBJ1-5, with D possibly being TRBD1 (5 bases). Germline lookup yields CDR1 LNHDA and CDR2 SQIVND (reference sequence). The CDR3 is 14 residues long. V was cut by 8 bases and J by 3 bases, with 14 bases left in between. In DNA form, the CDR3 reads TGTGCCAGTGGAGCGGGGGTCCCCAATCAGCCCCAGCATTTT. Residues: CASGAGVPNQPQHF.

J is TRBJ2-1 and V is TRBV10-3; 12 bases match TRBD2. CDR3 length: 18 residues. The V and J ends lost 3 bases and 5 bases, in that order; junction bases with no gene match: 11. In germline, CDR1 is ENHRY, CDR2 SYGVKD. CDR3 protein: CAISESSGGALRHNEQFF. The CDR3 DNA sequence: TGTGCCATCAGTGAATCTAGCGGGGGGGCCTTAAGGCACAATGAGCAGTTCTTC.

The chain joins TRBV10-1 to TRBJ2-1; TRBD1 aligns across 8 bases. The J segment lost 8 bases and the V segment lost 5 bases, leaving 8 bases of the junction unmatched. Germline lookup yields CDR1 WNHNN and CDR2 SYGVQD (reference sequence). The CDR3 spans 14 residues. DNA of the CDR3: TGCGCCAGCAGTAAGGACAGGGTCGGCTATGAGCAGTTCTTC. Translated, it gives CASSKDRVGYEQFF.

The chain is built from TRBV19 and TRBJ2-7; D is perhaps TRBD1 (6 bases). The CDR3 has 16 amino acids. Trimming took 4 bases from V and 0 from J, leaving 16 bases between them. CDR1 and CDR2 from the germline V gene are LNHDA and SQIVND (reference sequence). The CDR3 protein is CASSRAGEKLSYEQYF. The CDR3 DNA is TGTGCCAGTAGTAGAGCAGGGGAAAAGCTCTCCTACGAGCAGTACTTC.

The chain recombines TRBV30 with TRBJ1-2, with 7 bases lining up with TRBD1. The CDR3 loop spans 13 amino acids. Germline CDR1 GTSNPN, CDR2 SVGIG (reference sequence). Unmatched junction bases numbered 4, after V lost 2 bases and J lost 4 bases. This CDR3 is CAWSSSGGYGYTF. DNA for the CDR3: TGTGCCTGGAGTTCCTCAGGGGGCTATGGCTACACCTTC. The full variable domain, with the rest looked up from reference TRBV30 and TRBJ1-2, is SQTIHQWPATLVQPVGSPLSLECTVEGTSNPNLYWYRQAAGRGLQLLFYSVGIGQISSEVPQNLSASRPQDRQFILSSKKLLLSDSGFYLCAWSSSGGYGYTFGSGTRLTVV.

This chain links TRBV5-5 with TRBJ1-5, with 7 bases aligning to TRBD1. The CDR3 consists of 14 residues. The germline V gene has CDR1 SGHKS and CDR2 YYEKEE (reference sequence). J gave up 1 base and V 3 bases, and 1 base lay outside the gene matches. This chain's CDR3 is CASSSQGSNQPQHF. CDR3 DNA sequence: TGTGCCAGCAGCTCACAGGGGAGCAATCAGCCCCAGCATTTT.

CDR3 DNA sequence: TGTGCCAGCTCAACAAATACAGGTCTCCTCGCTGAAGCTTTCTTT. This encodes CASSTNTGLLAEAFF. The chain joins TRBV18 to TRBJ1-1; D possibly corresponds to TRBD1 (5 bases). Trimming took off 5 bases at V and 6 bases at J, with 19 bases between the two ends. CDR1 and CDR2 from the germline V gene are KGHSH and LQKENI. CDR3 length equals 15 residues. The full variable domain, completed using reference TRBV18 and TRBJ1-1, is NAGVMQNPRHLVRRRGQEARLRCSPMKGHSHVYWYRQLPEEGLKFMVYLQKENIIDESGMPKERFSAEFPKEGPSILRIQQVVRGDSAAYFCASSTNTGLLAEAFFGQGTRLTVV.

The genes are TRBV2 and TRBJ1-6, with 7 positions matching TRBD1. The CDR3 consists of 13 residues. Germline V lookup: CDR1 SNHLY, CDR2 FYNNEI. With V trimmed by 10 bases and J by 6 bases, 6 bases remained unmatched. CDR3 bases: TGTGCCACAACGGGGACAGTTAATTCACCCCTCCACTTT. This encodes CATTGTVNSPLHF.

V is TRBV20-1 and J is TRBJ2-7, with D hard to call. The V end lost 2 bases, the J end lost 7 bases, and 9 bases lay between the germline ends. This CDR3 is built from 11 residues. CDR1 and CDR2 (germline): DFQATT, SNEGSKA (reference sequence). CDR3 loop: CSARRAAEQYF. DNA of the CDR3: TGCAGTGCTAGAAGAGCAGCGGAGCAGTACTTC.

The chain joins TRBV13 to TRBJ1-1; no reliable D call. The germline gives CDR1 PRHDT, CDR2 FYEKMQ (reference sequence). The CDR3 contains 14 residues. Trimming shortened V by 6 bases and J by 4 bases, and 15 bases separated the two germline ends. The DNA for the CDR3 is TGTGCCAGCAGAACCCGACGGGGTGGCACTGAAGCTTTCTTT. Its translation: CASRTRRGGTEAFF.

J is TRBJ1-1 and V is TRBV29-1; the D gene is possibly TRBD1 (5 bases). Germline V gene lookup returns CDR1 SQVTM and CDR2 ANQGSEA. The CDR3 length is 11 residues. The ends were cut back, 4 bases at V and 8 bases at J, with 11 bases in the middle. Written as DNA, the CDR3 is TGCAGCGTTGCTGGGGCCGGCGAAGCTTTCTTT. Encoded protein: CSVAGAGEAFF.

J is TRBJ1-2 and V is TRBV27, with a possible D match to TRBD1 (5 bases). Germline loops: CDR1 MNHEY, CDR2 SMNVEV (reference sequence). Deletions cut 5 bases from V and 5 bases from J, with 18 bases between. The CDR3 is made up of 15 amino acids. The CDR3 nucleotides read TGTGCCAGCAGTCCGCAGTGGGCAGGGAGGTATGGCTACACCTTC. It codes for CASSPQWAGRYGYTF.

The chain combines TRBV11-2 with TRBJ2-2, with D tentatively TRBD1 (6 bases). The CDR3 loop spans 15 amino acids. V dropped 5 bases and J dropped 4 bases, with 14 bases sitting between them. CDR1 SGHAT and CDR2 FQNNGV come from the germline V gene. Here the CDR3 reads CASSLGALGTGELFF. The CDR3 DNA reads TGTGCCAGCAGCCTGGGGGCCCTGGGCACCGGGGAGCTGTTTTTT.

This chain connects TRBV4-1 to TRBJ2-3, with 12 bases fitting TRBD2. Germline values: CDR1 MGHRA, CDR2 YSYEKL. The CDR3 covers 18 residues. The J segment lost 2 bases and the V segment lost 4 bases, leaving 10 bases of the junction unmatched. This CDR3 reads CASSPNWASGGVTDTQYF. The DNA for the CDR3 is TGCGCCAGCAGCCCGAACTGGGCTAGCGGGGGGGTCACAGATACGCAGTATTTT.

Ten or more counts support this clone. This sequence joins TRBV3-1 (or the pseudogene TRBV3-2) and TRBJ2-1; 11 bases agree with TRBD2. V was clipped by 4 bases and J by 3 bases; unmatched bases: 5. The CDR3 runs to 16 residues. The germline V gene encodes CDR1 LGHDT and CDR2 YNNKEL (reference sequence). The CDR3: CASSPRLAGFYNEQFF. The CDR3 coding sequence is TGTGCCAGCAGCCCCCGACTAGCGGGGTTCTACAATGAGCAGTTCTTC.

This clone was observed once. This sequence joins TRBV4-1 and TRBJ1-2; 8 nucleotides match TRBD1. This CDR3 is built from 15 residues. J lost 3 bases, V lost 4 bases, and 7 bases had no gene match. CDR1 is MGHRA and CDR2 is YSYEKL in the germline V gene. In DNA, the CDR3 is TGCGCCAGCAGCCCCGGGACAGGTACTTACTATGGCTACACCTTC. It translates to CASSPGTGTYYGYTF.

The chain recombines TRBV5-8 with TRBJ2-1, with TRBD2 matching 10 bases. The V gene end was trimmed by 1 base and the J gene end by 9 bases; junction bases not matched to a gene: 13. This CDR3 is 17 amino acids long. In germline, CDR1 is SGHTS, CDR2 YDEGEE. Written as DNA, the CDR3 is TGTGCCAGCAGCTTGTTTCTAAGCGGGGGGGCCTTCCGTGAGCAGTTCTTC. It encodes CASSLFLSGGAFREQFF. The full variable domain, completed using reference TRBV5-8 and TRBJ2-1, is EAGVTQSPTHLIKTRGQQATLRCSPISGHTSVYWYQQALGLGLQFLLWYDEGEERNRGNFPPRFSGRQFPNYSSELNVNALELEDSALYLCASSLFLSGGAFREQFFGPGTRLTVL.

To note about this clone: This same CDR3 is encoded by further DNA sequences in the sample. The V and J genes are TRBV18 and TRBJ2-2; the D gene is possibly TRBD1 (6 bases). The V end lost 2 bases, the J end lost 6 bases, and 7 bases lay between the germline ends. CDR3 size: 13 residues. CDR1 KGHSH and CDR2 LQKENI come from the germline V gene. The CDR3 spells CASSPAGAGELFF. In DNA, the CDR3 is TGTGCCAGCTCACCAGCAGGGGCCGGGGAGCTGTTTTTT.

The chain joins TRBV18 to TRBJ1-2; 9 nucleotides agree with TRBD1. The CDR3 sequence is 12 residues long. In germline, CDR1 is KGHSH, CDR2 LQKENI. The ends lost 6 bases at V and 8 bases at J; junction bases unmatched: 4. This CDR3 is CASSWTGEGYTF. CDR3 nucleotides: TGTGCCAGCTCCTGGACAGGGGAAGGCTACACCTTC.